This T cell receptor (beta chain) was sequenced in a study of shared clonotypes between healthy human individuals. The V and J ends lost 0 bases and 3 bases, in that order; junction bases with no gene match: 4. The CDR3 loop spans 15 amino acids. CDR1 is LGHNA, CDR2 YSLEER, per germline. Only in-frame clones appear in the TCRdb table, and some are missing; sequencing was by immunoSEQ multiplex PCR. The repertoire has 2 million to 3 million clones, more than 85% of them found once; the top ten carry 0.36%. J is TRBJ1-2 and V is TRBV4-3; 7 nucleotides line up with TRBD1. Source material: naive CD4+ T cells from PBMCs. Sample subset: CD45RA+ positively selected. This sequence was found in a young man in good health. Some clones in this sample may be carry-over from other donors' samples. As DNA, the CDR3 is TGCGCCAGCAGCCAAGAGTCGGGACAGCACTATGGCTACACCTTC. Protein sequence: CASSQESGQHYGYTF.